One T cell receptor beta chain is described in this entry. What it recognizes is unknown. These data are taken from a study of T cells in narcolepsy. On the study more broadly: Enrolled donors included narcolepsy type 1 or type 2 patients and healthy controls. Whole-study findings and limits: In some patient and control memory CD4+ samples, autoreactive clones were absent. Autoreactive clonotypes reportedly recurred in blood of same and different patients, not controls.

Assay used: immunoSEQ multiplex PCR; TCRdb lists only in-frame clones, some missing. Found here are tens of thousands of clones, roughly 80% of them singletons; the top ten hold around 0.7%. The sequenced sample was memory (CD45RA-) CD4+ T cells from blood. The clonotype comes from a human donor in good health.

CDR3 region: CASSNLDTQYF. In DNA, the CDR3 is TGCGCCAGCAGCAATCTGGATACGCAGTATTTT. This rearrangement joins TRBV5-1 to TRBJ2-3; the D is unclear. The CDR3 contains 11 residues. V was pared by 4 bases and J by 6 bases, with 6 bases between. Per the germline V gene, CDR1 is SGHRS and CDR2 is YFSETQ.